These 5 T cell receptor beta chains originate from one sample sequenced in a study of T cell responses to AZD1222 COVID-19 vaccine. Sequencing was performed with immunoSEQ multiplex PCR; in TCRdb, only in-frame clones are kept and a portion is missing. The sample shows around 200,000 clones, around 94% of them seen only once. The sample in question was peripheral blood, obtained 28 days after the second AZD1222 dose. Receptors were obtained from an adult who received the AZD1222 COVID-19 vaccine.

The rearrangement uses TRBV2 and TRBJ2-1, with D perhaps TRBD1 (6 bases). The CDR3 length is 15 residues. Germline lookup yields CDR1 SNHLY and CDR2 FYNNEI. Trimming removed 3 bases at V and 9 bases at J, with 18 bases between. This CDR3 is CASSETGTSEGEQFF. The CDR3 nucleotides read TGTGCCAGCAGTGAGACCGGGACATCTGAGGGTGAGCAGTTCTTC. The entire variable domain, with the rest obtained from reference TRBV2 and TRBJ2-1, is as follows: EPEVTQTPSHQVTQMGQEVILRCVPISNHLYFYWYRQILGQKVEFLVSFYNNEISEKSEIFDDQFSVERPDGSNFTLKIRSTKLEDSAMYFCASSETGTSEGEQFFGPGTRLTVL.

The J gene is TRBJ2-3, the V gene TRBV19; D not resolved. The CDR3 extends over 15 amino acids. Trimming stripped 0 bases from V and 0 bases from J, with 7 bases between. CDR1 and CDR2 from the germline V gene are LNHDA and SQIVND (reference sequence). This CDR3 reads CASSIEARSTDTQYF. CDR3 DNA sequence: TGTGCCAGTAGTATAGAGGCCAGGAGCACAGATACGCAGTATTTT.

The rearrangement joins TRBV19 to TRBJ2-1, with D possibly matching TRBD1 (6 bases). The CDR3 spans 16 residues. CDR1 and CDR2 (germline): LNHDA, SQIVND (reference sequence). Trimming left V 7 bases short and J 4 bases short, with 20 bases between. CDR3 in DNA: TGTGCCAGTAATAAACAGGGATCCCGATTTTACAATGAGCAGTTCTTC. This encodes CASNKQGSRFYNEQFF. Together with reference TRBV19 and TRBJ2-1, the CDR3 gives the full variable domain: DGGITQSPKYLFRKEGQNVTLSCEQNLNHDAMYWYRQDPGQGLRLIYYSQIVNDFQKGDIAEGYSVSREKKESFPLTVTSAQKNPTAFYLCASNKQGSRFYNEQFFGPGTRLTVL.

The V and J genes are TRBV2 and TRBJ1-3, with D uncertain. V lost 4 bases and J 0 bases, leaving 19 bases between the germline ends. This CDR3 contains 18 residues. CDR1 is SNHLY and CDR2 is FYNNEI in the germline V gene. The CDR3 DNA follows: TGTGCCAGCAGTGCCCTTTCCACCCCGACAAACTCTGGAAACACCATATATTTT. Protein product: CASSALSTPTNSGNTIYF.

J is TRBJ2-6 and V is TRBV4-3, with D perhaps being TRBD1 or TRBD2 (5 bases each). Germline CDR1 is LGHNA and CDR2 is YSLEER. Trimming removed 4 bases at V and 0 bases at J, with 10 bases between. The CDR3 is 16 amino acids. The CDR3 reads CASSPGPDSGANVLTF. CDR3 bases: TGCGCCAGCAGCCCGGGACCCGACTCTGGGGCCAACGTCCTGACTTTC.